One sample yielded the 28 T cell receptor beta chains listed below, sequenced in a study of spatial heterogeneity in lung cancer. As for time point: blood at routine non-recurrence follow-up after resection. In TCRdb, the 5' RACE reads were re-called with MiXCR into one record per CDR3 protein. This table has tens of thousands of distinct CDR3 sequences, almost 10% appearing once. The sequenced sample was PBMCs, obtained at follow-up. The source of these receptors is a male donor with early-stage non-small cell lung cancer.

This clonotype was found many times. The chain combines TRBV20-1 with TRBJ2-1; 8 bases are shared with TRBD1. CDR3 length equals 14 residues. The germline gives CDR1 DFQATT, CDR2 SNEGSKA (reference sequence). J gave up 5 bases and V 5 bases, and 8 bases lay outside the gene matches. CDR3 residues: CSALDRGENNEQFF. DNA of the CDR3: TGCAGTGCTCTTGACAGGGGAGAGAACAATGAGCAGTTCTTC.

J is TRBJ2-5 and V is TRBV4-2, with a possible D match to TRBD2 (5 bases). Germline CDR1 and CDR2: LGHNA and YNFKEQ. V shed 1 base and J shed 3 bases, with 12 bases lying between them. The CDR3 runs to 15 residues. The CDR3 loop is CASSQGYGREETQYF. In DNA, the CDR3 is TGTGCCAGCAGCCAAGGGTATGGGAGAGAAGAGACCCAGTACTTC.

Many counts were recorded for this clonotype. CDR3 sequence: CASSLDPGQGTDEKLFF. CDR3 nucleotides: TGCGCCAGCAGCTTGGACCCGGGACAGGGTACTGATGAAAAACTGTTTTTT. V and J are TRBV5-1 and TRBJ1-4, with 9 bases matching TRBD1. CDR1 is SGHRS and CDR2 is YFSETQ in the germline V gene. Trimming took 0 bases from V and 6 from J; bases not matched to a gene: 9. This CDR3 has 17 amino acids.

The rearrangement links TRBV5-1 to TRBJ2-6, with D possibly matching TRBD1 (5 bases). V lost 2 bases and J lost 1, with 7 bases in between. Per germline, CDR1 SGHRS and CDR2 YFSETQ. This CDR3 region has 15 residues. The CDR3 bases are TGCGCCAGCAGCTTACAGGTATCTGGGGCCAACGTCCTGACTTTC. As protein: CASSLQVSGANVLTF.

There are a few counts of this clonotype. The chain carries TRBV5-1 and TRBJ2-2, with a weak D call TRBD1 (5 bases). CDR3 length: 14 amino acids. V lost 5 bases to trimming and J lost 1 base, with 9 bases between them. From germline, CDR1 is SGHRS and CDR2 YFSETQ. The CDR3 DNA reads TGCGCCAGCAGTGGGGCGGAGAACACCGGGGAGCTGTTTTTT. Its protein product is CASSGAENTGELFF.

This clonotype was detected ten times or more. As DNA, the CDR3 is TGCGCCAGCAGCCGCATGGGAGGGGAGACCCAGTACTTC. This encodes CASSRMGGETQYF. The chain recombines TRBV4-1 with TRBJ2-5; 7 nucleotides match TRBD2. Per germline, CDR1 MGHRA and CDR2 YSYEKL. V was clipped by 4 bases and J by 5 bases; unmatched bases: 4. The CDR3 has 13 amino acids.

Regarding this clonotype: A junction boundary mismatches the germline segment, possibly from a read error. V usage is TRBV28 and J usage is TRBJ2-2; weak D call: TRBD1 (7 bases). The CDR3 spans 16 residues. The germline gives CDR1 MDHEN, CDR2 SYDVKM. CDR3: CAGSSGGSANTGELFF. Here the CDR3 DNA reads TGTGCCGGCAGTTCAGGGGGGTCAGCGAACACCGGGGAGCTGTTTTTT.

This clonotype was seen only a few times. This chain uses TRBV7-2 with TRBJ2-1; tentatively, D is TRBD2 (6 bases). CDR1 is SGHTA, CDR2 FQGNSA, per germline. The CDR3 covers 17 residues. Trimming removed 6 bases at V and 0 bases at J, with 18 bases between. The CDR3 DNA is TGTGCCAGCAGGCCTACTAGCTTGTCAAGCTCCTACAATGAGCAGTTCTTC. Encoded protein: CASRPTSLSSSYNEQFF.

Only a few counts were recorded for this clonotype. The rearrangement uses TRBV28 and TRBJ1-4; D not resolved. CDR1 is MDHEN, CDR2 SYDVKM, per germline. The germline V and J ends were trimmed by 7 bases and 0 bases, with 12 bases remaining between them. The CDR3 covers 15 residues. As DNA, the CDR3 is TGTGCCAGCAACGAATTAGTTGCAACTAATGAAAAACTGTTTTTT. Encoded protein: CASNELVATNEKLFF. Combining the CDR3 with reference TRBV28 and TRBJ1-4 gives the whole variable domain DVKVTQSSRYLVKRTGEKVFLECVQDMDHENMFWYRQDPGLGLRLIYFSYDVKMKEKGDIPEGYSVSREKKERFSLILESASTNQTSMYLCASNELVATNEKLFFGSGTQLSVL.

The rearrangement uses TRBV11-3 and TRBJ2-2; D uncertain. The ends were cut back, 0 bases at V and 4 bases at J, with 12 bases in the middle. In germline, CDR1 is SGHNT, CDR2 YENEEA. This CDR3 is built from 16 residues. CDR3 DNA: TGTGCCAGCAGCTTAGAGGGCGACCCCGGCACCGGGGAGCTGTTTTTT. Translating it yields CASSLEGDPGTGELFF. The whole variable domain, remainder taken from reference TRBV11-3 and TRBJ2-2, is EAGVVQSPRYKIIEKKQPVAFWCNPISGHNTLYWYLQNLGQGPELLIRYENEEAVDDSQLPKDRFSAERLKGVDSTLKIQPAELGDSAVYLCASSLEGDPGTGELFFGEGSRLTVL.

The genes are TRBV7-9 and TRBJ2-5, with no clear D. Germline-derived CDR1 and CDR2 are SEHNR and FQNEAQ (reference sequence). Trimming removed 5 bases at V and 5 bases at J, with 9 bases between. CDR3 length equals 12 residues. The DNA of the CDR3 is TGTGCCAGCAGCCTAGTCGAGGAGACCCAGTACTTC. This translates into CASSLVEETQYF.

This clonotype was seen at least ten times. V is TRBV29-1 and J is TRBJ1-4, with D tentatively TRBD1 (6 bases). The CDR3 runs to 15 residues. Germline V lookup: CDR1 SQVTM, CDR2 ANQGSEA. Trimming took 7 bases from V and 0 from J, leaving 15 bases between them. CDR3 residues: CSASGAGATNEKLFF. In DNA, the CDR3 is TGCAGCGCCTCAGGGGCCGGAGCAACTAATGAAAAACTGTTTTTT. The whole variable domain, filled in from reference TRBV29-1 and TRBJ1-4, reads SAVISQKPSRDICQRGTSLTIQCQVDSQVTMMFWYRQQPGQSLTLIATANQGSEATYESGFVIDKFPISRPNLTFSTLTVSNMSPEDSSIYLCSASGAGATNEKLFFGSGTQLSVL.

The table lists this clonotype with many counts. The chain couples TRBV10-1 to TRBJ1-5; 7 bases align to TRBD1. V lost 2 bases, J lost 2 bases, and 3 bases stayed unmatched. The CDR3 is 15 amino acids. CDR1 and CDR2 from the germline V gene are WNHNN and SYGVQD (reference sequence). The CDR3 loop reads CASSEPGGGNQPQHF. In DNA form, the CDR3 reads TGCGCCAGCAGTGAGCCAGGGGGAGGCAATCAGCCCCAGCATTTT.

This chain connects TRBV18 to TRBJ1-4; D call uncertain. Per the germline V gene, CDR1 is KGHSH and CDR2 is LQKENI. This CDR3 is 13 amino acids long. Deletions cut 4 bases from V and 5 bases from J, with 8 bases between. CDR3 sequence reads: CASSLGLNEKLFF. The DNA for the CDR3 is TGTGCCAGCTCACTTGGGTTAAATGAAAAACTGTTTTTT.

This clonotype has only a few counts. The chain carries TRBV2 and TRBJ1-2; D is undetermined. The germline gives CDR1 SNHLY, CDR2 FYNNEI. Between the trimmed V and J ends, which lost 2 bases and 4 bases, there was a span of 5 bases. The CDR3 contains 12 residues. CDR3 DNA: TGTGCCAGCAGTGAACCGGGCTATGGCTACACCTTC. Translation gives CASSEPGYGYTF. The whole variable domain, remainder taken from reference TRBV2 and TRBJ1-2, is EPEVTQTPSHQVTQMGQEVILRCVPISNHLYFYWYRQILGQKVEFLVSFYNNEISEKSEIFDDQFSVERPDGSNFTLKIRSTKLEDSAMYFCASSEPGYGYTFGSGTRLTVV.

V is TRBV14 and J is TRBJ2-7; D may be TRBD2 (5 bases). Trimming left V 3 bases short and J 3 bases short, with 9 bases between. Germline CDR1 SGHDN, CDR2 FVKESK. This CDR3 is 13 amino acids long. This CDR3 reads CASSHRTRYEQYF. CDR3 sequence (DNA): TGTGCCAGCAGCCATAGGACTCGCTACGAGCAGTACTTC.

This clonotype was recorded at least ten times. The chain employs TRBV9 and TRBJ1-1; D might be TRBD1 (6 bases). This CDR3 spans 16 amino acids. V was clipped by 7 bases and J by 3 bases, with 22 bases between them. Per the germline V gene, CDR1 is SGDLS and CDR2 is YYNGEE. For the CDR3, the DNA is TGTGCCAGCGCCGGGGCGACAGGAGATGCGGACACTGAAGCTTTCTTT. It yields the protein CASAGATGDADTEAFF.

This clonotype was seen ten or more times. The V gene is TRBV9, the J gene TRBJ1-3; 8 bases agree with TRBD1. The V gene end was trimmed by 3 bases and the J gene end by 6 bases; junction bases not matched to a gene: 8. The CDR3 length is 15 residues. Germline CDR1 is SGDLS and CDR2 is YYNGEE. The CDR3 DNA follows: TGTGCCAGCAGCGCATCCCCGACAGGGGAAAACACCATATATTTT. Its protein product is CASSASPTGENTIYF.

This chain links TRBV4-3 with TRBJ2-2; D possibly uses TRBD1 or TRBD2 (5 bases each). Between the trimmed V and J ends, which lost 4 bases and 3 bases, there was a span of 15 bases. Germline CDR1 LGHNA, CDR2 YSLEER. The CDR3 loop spans 16 amino acids. The CDR3 protein is CASSLQEGSYTGELFF. The DNA of the CDR3 is TGCGCCAGCAGCCTACAGGAAGGGAGCTACACCGGGGAGCTGTTTTTT.

This clonotype appeared many times. V is TRBV2 and J is TRBJ2-5, with D hard to call. Trimming took off 7 bases at V and 1 base at J, with 10 bases between the two ends. This CDR3 has 13 amino acids. Germline CDR1 is SNHLY and CDR2 is FYNNEI. The CDR3 sequence is CASNPAFQETQYF. In DNA, the CDR3 is TGTGCCAGCAACCCCGCGTTCCAAGAGACCCAGTACTTC.

The J gene is TRBJ1-1, the V gene TRBV27; 7 bases are shared with TRBD1. V trimming: 4 bases; J trimming: 4 bases; junction bases outside the gene matches: 12. Germline values: CDR1 MNHEY, CDR2 SMNVEV (reference sequence). The CDR3 sequence is 16 residues long. The CDR3 here is CASSSSPPHRGTEAFF. The CDR3 region has the DNA TGTGCCAGCAGTTCCTCCCCCCCACACAGGGGCACTGAAGCTTTCTTT.

The rearrangement joins TRBV7-2 to TRBJ1-5, with D unclear. CDR1 and CDR2 (germline): SGHTA, FQGNSA. The CDR3 length is 13 residues. The V end lost 5 bases, the J end lost 6 bases, and 11 bases lay between the germline ends. CDR3 coding DNA: TGTGCCAGCAGCCCTGATAAGGGTCAGCCCCAGCATTTT. Protein: CASSPDKGQPQHF.

This clonotype showed up many times. The chain couples TRBV20-1 to TRBJ2-3; D is unresolved. Trimming cost V 0 bases and J 4 bases, with 8 bases left between them. Per the germline V gene, CDR1 is DFQATT and CDR2 is SNEGSKA (reference sequence). This CDR3 has 13 amino acids. The CDR3 DNA follows: TGCAGTGCTAGAGAACCTCCGGCAGATACGCAGTATTTT. It specifies CSAREPPADTQYF.

This clonotype has at least ten counts. The chain combines TRBV6-2 or TRBV6-3 with TRBJ2-1; maybe TRBD2 (6 bases). V lost 7 bases, J lost 0 bases, and 28 bases lay in between. Germline V CDR1 and CDR2: MNHEY, SVGEGT. The CDR3 is 20 residues long. The CDR3: CASTVPFGTRGKSSYNEQFF. For the CDR3, the DNA is TGTGCCAGCACCGTCCCCTTTGGGACCCGGGGGAAGAGCTCCTACAATGAGCAGTTCTTC.

The V and J genes are TRBV7-2 and TRBJ1-4; 7 bases are a match to TRBD1. The J segment lost 5 bases and the V segment lost 5 bases, leaving 5 bases of the junction unmatched. This CDR3 comprises 14 residues. Per germline, CDR1 SGHTA and CDR2 FQGNSA. This CDR3 reads CASSGDSLNEKLFF. CDR3 nucleotides: TGTGCCAGCAGCGGGGACAGCCTAAATGAAAAACTGTTTTTT.

The genes are TRBV3-1 and TRBJ2-7, with D unclear. This CDR3 is 13 amino acids long. V shed 1 base and J shed 1 base, with 5 bases lying between them. The germline V gene has CDR1 LGHDT and CDR2 YNNKEL (reference sequence). CDR3 residues: CASSQGRSYEQYF. CDR3 bases: TGTGCCAGCAGCCAAGGGCGGTCCTACGAGCAGTACTTC.

The J gene is TRBJ1-4, the V gene TRBV29-1, with 8 bases identical to TRBD1. With 3 bases clipped from V and 8 bases from J, the junction kept 5 bases outside the gene matches. The CDR3 is made up of 13 amino acids. Looked up from germline, CDR1 is SQVTM and CDR2 is ANQGSEA. The CDR3 loop is CSVDTGGREKLFF. Written as DNA, the CDR3 is TGCAGCGTTGATACAGGGGGTCGGGAAAAACTGTTTTTT.

This clonotype was picked up many times. The chain combines TRBV27 with TRBJ2-2, with D hard to call. V lost 0 bases to trimming and J lost 7 bases, with 6 bases between them. Germline values: CDR1 MNHEY, CDR2 SMNVEV (reference sequence). There are 13 residues in the CDR3. CDR3 in amino acids: CASSLSWGGELFF. CDR3 DNA sequence: TGTGCCAGCAGTTTATCCTGGGGCGGGGAGCTGTTTTTT.